This T cell receptor (beta chain) was captured by sequencing in a study of OX40 agonist ivuxolimab in advanced cancers. Study background: Given to patients was ivuxolimab, an agonistic anti-OX40 (CD134) antibody. Dose-escalation patients were diagnosed with hepatocellular carcinoma, melanoma, renal cell cancer or head and neck cancer. The study, taken as a whole, reports: CD4+ T cells averaged fewer expanded clones than CD8+ T cells. Normalized T-cell clonal expansion was also low in a subset of nonresponders.

Germline-derived CDR1 and CDR2 are SGHNT and YYREEE (reference sequence). Trimming stripped 3 bases from V and 5 bases from J, with 9 bases between. The CDR3 is 14 residues long. To note about this clone: The antigen remains unidentified.

This table comes from immunoSEQ multiplex PCR, and its TCRdb copy is limited to in-frame clones, with some not included. Among approximately 69,000 clones listed, 84% were seen once. The rearrangement links TRBV5-4 to TRBJ1-6, with D maybe TRBD1 (6 bases). The source was CD4+ or CD8+ T cells sorted from blood, collected in a trial of the OX40 agonist ivuxolimab. The clonotype comes from an adult with an advanced solid tumor such as melanoma, head and neck, liver or kidney cancer. The CDR3 DNA is TGTGCCAGCAGCTCCGGACAGAATAATTCACCCCTCCACTTT. This encodes CASSSGQNNSPLHF.